These T cell receptor beta chains were read from a single sample in a study of T cell responses to AZD1222 COVID-19 vaccine. Measured with immunoSEQ multiplex PCR; TCRdb has only the in-frame clones, and not every one. The sample records under 100,000 clones, 70% to 90% being singletons. The sequencing here drew on peripheral blood, taken 28 days after the second AZD1222 dose. The receptors originated from an adult who received the AZD1222 COVID-19 vaccine. Each CDR3 is given without its conserved first and last residue. A D gene is named only where the DNA matches it firmly.

j_gene: TRBJ2-3; d_gene: -; v_gene: TRBV30; CDR3aa: AWMGPSTDTQY
j_gene: TRBJ2-2; d_gene: -; v_gene: TRBV24-1; CDR3aa: ATQRLVGELF
j_gene: TRBJ2-1; d_gene: TRBD2; v_gene: TRBV29-1; CDR3aa: SASLGLAGRGDEQF
j_gene: TRBJ2-5; d_gene: -; v_gene: TRBV6-5; CDR3aa: ASSYLEGQKETQY
j_gene: TRBJ1-6; d_gene: TRBD1; v_gene: TRBV19; CDR3aa: ASSINRDRVVSPLH
j_gene: TRBJ2-5; d_gene: -; v_gene: TRBV9; CDR3aa: ASSVGVSLLETQY
j_gene: TRBJ1-1; d_gene: TRBD1; v_gene: TRBV3-1/TRBV3-2; CDR3aa: ASSQHTGGRTEAF
j_gene: TRBJ2-3; d_gene: -; v_gene: TRBV29-1; CDR3aa: SVQGGAGGRTDTQY
j_gene: TRBJ2-1; d_gene: TRBD2; v_gene: TRBV5-6; CDR3aa: ATRQGLEVGEQF
j_gene: TRBJ1-2; d_gene: -; v_gene: TRBV29-1; CDR3aa: SVEPRLNLQYGYT
j_gene: TRBJ2-5; d_gene: -; v_gene: TRBV7-7; CDR3aa: ASSFSSQETQY
j_gene: TRBJ1-1; d_gene: -; v_gene: TRBV4-2; CDR3aa: ASSQDNTEAF
j_gene: TRBJ2-1; d_gene: TRBD1; v_gene: TRBV7-3; CDR3aa: ASSQGQGANEQF
j_gene: TRBJ1-2; d_gene: -; v_gene: TRBV4-2; CDR3aa: ASSQDEGWTSYGYT
j_gene: TRBJ1-1; d_gene: -; v_gene: TRBV9; CDR3aa: ASSVNVGETEAF
j_gene: TRBJ2-3; d_gene: TRBD1; v_gene: TRBV3-1/TRBV3-2; CDR3aa: ASSPNRDRGKRGTDTQY
j_gene: TRBJ2-4; d_gene: -; v_gene: TRBV19; CDR3aa: ASSIGGNKNIQY
j_gene: TRBJ1-6; d_gene: TRBD1; v_gene: TRBV2; CDR3aa: ASSERGDRYSPLH
j_gene: TRBJ1-1; d_gene: -; v_gene: TRBV19; CDR3aa: ASSIGGIGEAF
j_gene: TRBJ2-2; d_gene: TRBD1; v_gene: TRBV19; CDR3aa: ASRWDSTTGELF
j_gene: TRBJ2-1; d_gene: TRBD1; v_gene: TRBV5-1; CDR3aa: ASSPGQGYTGEQF
j_gene: TRBJ2-7; d_gene: TRBD2; v_gene: TRBV19; CDR3aa: ASSKTSGTDYEQY
j_gene: TRBJ2-2; d_gene: TRBD1; v_gene: TRBV27; CDR3aa: ASRTSGGAGSTGELF
j_gene: TRBJ2-3; d_gene: TRBD2; v_gene: TRBV4-1; CDR3aa: ASSQDAGLADTQY
j_gene: TRBJ2-6; d_gene: TRBD2; v_gene: TRBV27; CDR3aa: ASSAGLAGGRANVLT
j_gene: TRBJ2-7; d_gene: TRBD1; v_gene: TRBV28; CDR3aa: ASIGPPGQGHEQY
j_gene: TRBJ2-2; d_gene: -; v_gene: TRBV11-3; CDR3aa: ASSLDRLNTGELF
j_gene: TRBJ1-2; d_gene: TRBD1; v_gene: TRBV3-1/TRBV3-2; CDR3aa: ASRRQGARNYGYT
j_gene: TRBJ2-1; d_gene: TRBD1; v_gene: TRBV27; CDR3aa: ASSPPGQGYNEQF
j_gene: TRBJ2-1; d_gene: TRBD2; v_gene: TRBV5-4; CDR3aa: ASSGRAGGPSNEQF
j_gene: TRBJ2-3; d_gene: -; v_gene: TRBV7-9; CDR3aa: ASSWGMDTQY
j_gene: TRBJ1-3; d_gene: TRBD1; v_gene: TRBV19; CDR3aa: ASSSHRGENTIY
j_gene: TRBJ1-5; d_gene: -; v_gene: TRBV11-1; CDR3aa: ASSPTRHQPQH
j_gene: TRBJ2-5; d_gene: -; v_gene: TRBV18; CDR3aa: ASSREEATQY
j_gene: TRBJ2-1; d_gene: TRBD1; v_gene: TRBV28; CDR3aa: ASTSGGTGLNEQF
j_gene: TRBJ2-7; d_gene: TRBD2; v_gene: TRBV6-2/TRBV6-3; CDR3aa: ASSEGLAGGSYEQY
j_gene: TRBJ2-7; d_gene: -; v_gene: TRBV18; CDR3aa: ASSPRQNYEQY
j_gene: TRBJ2-1; d_gene: -; v_gene: TRBV28; CDR3aa: ASSLSTGLYNEQF
j_gene: TRBJ1-5; d_gene: -; v_gene: TRBV29-1; CDR3aa: SVGARDQPQH
j_gene: TRBJ2-2; d_gene: -; v_gene: TRBV29-1; CDR3aa: SVDRANTGELF
j_gene: TRBJ2-2; d_gene: -; v_gene: TRBV2; CDR3aa: ASSRDPGGRAGELF
j_gene: TRBJ2-7; d_gene: TRBD2; v_gene: TRBV28; CDR3aa: ASSFLTPGTSGSPQY
j_gene: TRBJ2-1; d_gene: TRBD2; v_gene: TRBV2; CDR3aa: ASSYSGRGGNEQF
j_gene: TRBJ2-3; d_gene: TRBD2; v_gene: TRBV5-4; CDR3aa: ASSLPGGGYY
j_gene: TRBJ2-1; d_gene: -; v_gene: TRBV7-9; CDR3aa: ASTPRGTGGGNEQF
j_gene: TRBJ1-2; d_gene: -; v_gene: TRBV3-1/TRBV3-2; CDR3aa: ASSQEGGYT
j_gene: TRBJ1-1; d_gene: -; v_gene: TRBV3-1/TRBV3-2; CDR3aa: ASSPRRAVDTEAF
j_gene: TRBJ1-6; d_gene: -; v_gene: TRBV11-2; CDR3aa: ASQVRESSYNSPLH
j_gene: TRBJ2-2; d_gene: -; v_gene: TRBV7-9; CDR3aa: ASSVQASGELF
j_gene: TRBJ2-2; d_gene: -; v_gene: TRBV2; CDR3aa: ASRGARNTGELF
j_gene: TRBJ1-2; d_gene: -; v_gene: TRBV7-9; CDR3aa: ASSLSYGTPNYGYT
j_gene: TRBJ1-1; d_gene: -; v_gene: TRBV21-1; CDR3aa: ASSKGDRENTEAF
j_gene: TRBJ1-2; d_gene: -; v_gene: TRBV6-2/TRBV6-3; CDR3aa: ASSLTNYGYT